This T cell receptor (beta chain) was retrieved from a study of T cells after yellow fever vaccination. General study results and limits: Detected again after the booster were most primary-vaccination clones, at 95% to 96% CD4 and 80% to 90% CD8.

About this clonotype itself: No antigen is known for it.

One entry per CDR3 protein results from TCRdb running MiXCR on the 5' RACE reads. The sample has some 300,000 distinct CDR3 sequences, around 9.3% seen once. Germline lookup yields CDR1 MNHEY and CDR2 SVGAGI. CDR3 size: 16 residues. V was shortened by 5 bases and J by 0 bases, with 15 bases between the two germline ends. The receptor was isolated from a man between 18 and 35 years old who received the YFV17D yellow fever vaccine. The rearrangement uses TRBV6-5 and TRBJ2-3, with a possible D match to TRBD1 (6 bases). The sequenced sample was CD4+ T cells sorted from PBMCs, obtained 5 days after the yellow fever booster vaccination. This chain's CDR3 is CASSMLLGASTDTQYF. The CDR3 DNA is TGTGCCAGCAGTATGTTGTTGGGGGCGAGCACAGATACGCAGTATTTT.